This entry lists 3 T cell receptor beta chains sequenced from one sample in a study of CD8 T cells in ankylosing spondylitis. TCRdb reanalysed the 5' RACE reads using MiXCR and keeps one entry per CDR3 protein. The table lists just under 350,000 distinct CDR3 sequences, around 15% of them singletons. The sequenced sample was blood, either unsorted or a sorted T cell fraction (not recorded which). The receptors come from a male donor with ankylosing spondylitis or in good health (not recorded which).

A word on this clonotype: Germline is not matched at one junction end, which may reflect a read error. V is TRBV5-1 and J is TRBJ2-4, with 10 bases identical to TRBD1. From germline, CDR1 is SGHRS and CDR2 YFSETQ. The CDR3 contains 13 residues. CDR3 sequence (DNA): TGCGCCAGCAGCCCGGACAGGGGGAACAATCAGTACTTC. It specifies CASSPDRGNNQYF.

This clonotype has more than one count but fewer than ten. The V and J genes are TRBV30 and TRBJ2-2, with TRBD1 as a possible D gene (6 bases). This CDR3 is built from 13 residues. Germline V gene data show CDR1 as GTSNPN and CDR2 as SVGIG (reference sequence). The ends were cut back, 1 base at V and 13 bases at J, with 16 bases in the middle. The CDR3 here is CAWSGDIRGGLFF. The CDR3 DNA sequence: TGTGCCTGGAGTGGGGACATACGGGGTGGGCTGTTTTTT.

This clonotype was picked up a small number of times. J is TRBJ2-3 and V is TRBV10-3, with D tentatively TRBD1 (5 bases). Looked up from germline, CDR1 is ENHRY and CDR2 is SYGVKD. V dropped 3 bases and J dropped 2 bases, with 9 bases sitting between them. The CDR3 runs to 14 residues. The CDR3 nucleotides are TGTGCCATCAGTGAAAGGGGCACCACAGATACGCAGTATTTT. Protein product: CAISERGTTDTQYF.